Below are 21 T cell receptor beta chains sequenced from a single sample in a study of blood T cell repertoires in COVID-19. Sequencing used immunoSEQ multiplex PCR; TCRdb keeps in-frame clones, though not all of them. This sample has under 200,000 clones; roughly 86% occur once, and the top ten carry roughly 2.5%. The specimen sequenced was peripheral blood. These receptors were taken from a man aged 35-49 years with active or convalescent COVID-19.

The chain joins TRBV11-3 to TRBJ1-1; the D is unclear. With 2 bases removed from V and 2 bases from J, the gap between germline ends came to 6 bases. Per germline, CDR1 SGHNT and CDR2 YENEEA. The CDR3 has 13 residues. The CDR3 DNA reads as TGTGCCAGCAGCTTATACAGAAACACTGAAGCTTTCTTT. Translating gives CASSLYRNTEAFF.

V gene TRBV6-1 combines with J gene TRBJ2-1, with 8 bases aligning to TRBD2. The CDR3 has 17 residues. Germline CDR1 is MNHNS and CDR2 is SASEGT. J gave up 0 bases and V 4 bases, and 8 bases lay outside the gene matches. In DNA form, the CDR3 reads TGTGCCAGCAGTGTATTTAGCGGGGCAAGCTCCTACAATGAGCAGTTCTTC. This sequence encodes CASSVFSGASSYNEQFF.

The count of this clone is one. CDR3 residues: CASNPGGLYNEQFF. DNA of the CDR3: TGTGCCAGCAACCCGGGGGGCCTCTACAATGAGCAGTTCTTC. V gene TRBV4-2 combines with J gene TRBJ2-1, with D perhaps TRBD2 (7 bases). CDR3 length: 14 residues. V lost 7 bases and J lost 3, with 13 bases in between. Germline lookup yields CDR1 LGHNA and CDR2 YNFKEQ.

This chain uses TRBV4-3 with TRBJ1-2; 7 bases are shared with TRBD1. Losses at the gene ends were 3 bases for V and 5 bases for J; bases not matched to a gene: 9. The CDR3 loop spans 15 amino acids. Germline values: CDR1 LGHNA, CDR2 YSLEER. CDR3 DNA: TGCGCCAGCAGCCAGGAAACGGGACAGATATATGGCTACACCTTC. Amino acid sequence: CASSQETGQIYGYTF.

The table lists this clone with a count of one. This sequence joins TRBV6-5 and TRBJ1-6, with 8 bases matching TRBD1. After removal of 7 bases from V and 7 bases from J, the junction contained 6 bases not matched to a gene. The germline CDR1 and CDR2 sequences are MNHEY and SVGAGI. The CDR3 length is 14 residues. The CDR3 coding sequence is TGTGCCAGCACCCAACAGGGGGTGAATTCACCCCTCCACTTT. It encodes CASTQQGVNSPLHF.

The chain is built from TRBV3-1 (or the pseudogene TRBV3-2) and TRBJ1-2; tentatively, D is TRBD1 (5 bases). V was pared by 4 bases and J by 0 bases, with 12 bases between. Germline CDR1 is LGHDT and CDR2 is YNNKEL (reference sequence). The CDR3 spans 15 residues. CDR3 nucleotide sequence: TGTGCCAGCAGCCCGGTCCGGGGGGCTAACTATGGCTACACCTTC. This codes for CASSPVRGANYGYTF.

This chain connects TRBV28 to TRBJ1-2; D is perhaps TRBD1 (6 bases). The CDR3 has 14 amino acids. The germline V gene has CDR1 MDHEN and CDR2 SYDVKM. V was pared by 4 bases and J by 3 bases, with 12 bases between. In DNA, the CDR3 is TGTGCCAGCAGTTCTCCGGGACAATACTATGGCTACACCTTC. It encodes CASSSPGQYYGYTF.

This clone was detected once. The J gene is TRBJ1-4, the V gene TRBV28; 9 bases are shared with TRBD1. The germline V gene has CDR1 MDHEN and CDR2 SYDVKM. The trim removed 6 bases at V and 4 bases at J, leaving 6 bases unmatched. The CDR3 sequence is 15 residues long. CDR3: CASRQGATGNEKLFF. Written as DNA, the CDR3 is TGTGCCAGCAGACAGGGGGCGACTGGTAATGAAAAACTGTTTTTT. Full variable domain (missing parts from reference TRBV28 and TRBJ1-4): DVKVTQSSRYLVKRTGEKVFLECVQDMDHENMFWYRQDPGLGLRLIYFSYDVKMKEKGDIPEGYSVSREKKERFSLILESASTNQTSMYLCASRQGATGNEKLFFGSGTQLSVL.

The chain recombines TRBV6-5 with TRBJ2-7, with D uncertain. Germline CDR1 and CDR2: MNHEY and SVGAGI. The length of the CDR3 is 14 residues. The V end was cut by 10 bases, the J end by 4 bases, with 20 bases between. The CDR3 sequence is CATTLVVGPYEQYF. The CDR3, as DNA: TGTGCCACCACCCTGGTAGTTGGGCCTTACGAGCAGTACTTC.

This chain uses TRBV11-1 with TRBJ2-5; 8 bases are a match to TRBD1. The CDR3 extends over 16 amino acids. From germline, CDR1 is SGHAT and CDR2 FQDESV (reference sequence). V dropped 2 bases and J dropped 4; count of bases not matched to a gene: 9. The CDR3: CASSLLGQGAGETQYF. The CDR3 DNA is TGTGCCAGCAGCTTACTTGGACAGGGTGCGGGAGAGACCCAGTACTTC.

The chain has TRBV11-2 and TRBJ1-3; the match to TRBD1 covers 7 bases. V dropped 5 bases and J dropped 2; count of bases not matched to a gene: 12. Per the germline V gene, CDR1 is SGHAT and CDR2 is FQNNGV. This CDR3 spans 17 amino acids. The CDR3: CASSVNPTGLPGNTIYF. In DNA form, the CDR3 reads TGTGCCAGCAGCGTGAACCCGACAGGGCTCCCTGGAAACACCATATATTTT.

The gene calls are TRBV7-2 and TRBJ2-1, with 8 positions matching TRBD2. V was clipped by 5 bases and J by 5 bases; unmatched bases: 8. The CDR3 extends over 15 amino acids. The germline CDR1 and CDR2 sequences are SGHTA and FQGNSA. The CDR3 here is CASSPPGRGDNEQFF. CDR3 DNA sequence: TGTGCCAGCAGCCCCCCTGGGCGGGGGGACAATGAGCAGTTCTTC.

This rearrangement joins TRBV13 to TRBJ2-7, with 8 bases lining up with TRBD1. V shed 4 bases and J 2 bases; nucleotides not matched to a gene: 4. Germline CDR1 PRHDT, CDR2 FYEKMQ (reference sequence). The CDR3 is 14 amino acids. CDR3 nucleotides: TGTGCCAGCAGCTGGACAGGGCAGGCCTACGAGCAGTACTTC. Its translation is CASSWTGQAYEQYF.

The CDR3 coding sequence is TGTGCCTACAACCATGGAGGGCAGGCCGTCTCTGGAAACACCATATATTTT. Its protein is CAYNHGGQAVSGNTIYF. V is TRBV30 and J is TRBJ1-3; D gene unclear. The germline gives CDR1 GTSNPN, CDR2 SVGIG (reference sequence). CDR3 length equals 17 residues. The V end was cut by 7 bases, the J end by 0 bases, with 22 bases between.

The CDR3 spells CASSDRGGYTF. In DNA, the CDR3 is TGTGCCAGCAGTGACAGGGGTGGCTACACCTTC. The chain has TRBV28 and TRBJ1-2; TRBD1 aligns across 8 bases. CDR3 size: 11 residues. Germline V lookup: CDR1 MDHEN, CDR2 SYDVKM. The V and J ends lost 5 bases and 7 bases, in that order; junction bases with no gene match: 0.

The chain carries TRBV30 and TRBJ2-1, with D possibly TRBD2 on 5 matching bases. V was cut by 8 bases and J by 4 bases, with 15 bases left in between. The CDR3 length is 13 residues. CDR1 is GTSNPN and CDR2 is SVGIG in the germline V gene (reference sequence). CDR3 bases: TGTGCCCTAGAGCGGAGCGCATACAATGAGCAGTTCTTC. Amino acid sequence: CALERSAYNEQFF.

This clone was seen a few times. J is TRBJ1-6 and V is TRBV19; the D gene is possibly TRBD1 (5 bases). With 0 bases removed from V and 9 bases from J, the gap between germline ends came to 18 bases. The CDR3 totals 17 residues. CDR1 LNHDA and CDR2 SQIVND come from the germline V gene (reference sequence). CDR3 sequence reads: CASSIEGTPIRGSPLHF. The CDR3 bases are TGTGCCAGTAGTATAGAAGGAACACCAATAAGGGGTTCACCCCTCCACTTT.

The chain couples TRBV7-8 to TRBJ1-1, with D possibly being TRBD1 (5 bases). The CDR3 has 16 residues. Germline-derived CDR1 and CDR2 are SGHVS and FQNEAQ. Between the trimmed V and J ends, which lost 5 bases and 6 bases, there was a span of 22 bases. For the CDR3, the DNA is TGTGCCAGCAGCCCCTTCCGGGGGGGAGGATGGGCTGAAGCTTTCTTT. As protein: CASSPFRGGGWAEAFF.

The rearrangement links TRBV7-2 to TRBJ2-7; perhaps TRBD1 as D (5 bases). Trimming stripped 6 bases from V and 0 bases from J, with 12 bases between. Germline V gene sequence: CDR1 SGHTA, CDR2 FQGNSA. The CDR3 has 14 amino acids. CDR3 sequence reads: CASSSVQGSYEQYF. CDR3 DNA: TGTGCCAGCAGTTCCGTCCAGGGCTCCTACGAGCAGTACTTC.

The chain uses TRBV25-1 and TRBJ1-5; TRBD1 matches at 7 bases. J was trimmed by 2 bases and V by 4 bases; bases with no gene match: 5. CDR3 length: 15 amino acids. Germline loops: CDR1 MGHDK, CDR2 SYGVNS. In DNA, the CDR3 is TGTGCCAGCAGTGCGCTAGGACAGGGCAATCAGCCCCAGCATTTT. Translated: CASSALGQGNQPQHF.

This chain uses TRBV5-1 with TRBJ1-3; TRBD1 is a possible D gene (5 bases). V was cut by 3 bases and J by 2 bases, with 6 bases left in between. This CDR3 region has 13 residues. Germline-derived CDR1 and CDR2 are SGHRS and YFSETQ. CDR3 in DNA: TGCGCCAGCAGCTCGACAGCTGGAAACACCATATATTTT. It translates to CASSSTAGNTIYF.